The T cell receptor (beta chain) under discussion was sequenced for a study of identical twins. Per the germline V gene, CDR1 is MGHRA and CDR2 is YSYEKL. The CDR3 spans 14 residues. Trimming took 4 bases from V and 3 from J, leaving 11 bases between them. TCRdb independently ran MiXCR on the 5' RACE reads; one entry per CDR3 protein. The sample includes about 490,000 distinct CDR3 sequences, 15% of them seen just once. This sample also appeared in a second study, on yellow fever vaccine responses in identical twins.

The sequence came from a woman aged 18-29 years in good health. Sample: CD4+ T cells sorted from blood. This chain links TRBV4-1 with TRBJ2-3, with D perhaps TRBD2 (6 bases). The chain's CDR3 is CASSLRLETDTQYF. In DNA, the CDR3 is TGCGCCAGCAGCCTCAGACTAGAGACAGATACGCAGTATTTT.